One and the same sample provided the 3 T cell receptor beta chains below, sequenced in a study of cytomegalovirus exposure and HLA in healthy donors. With 60 Vbeta and 13 Jbeta primers, the PCR was carried out. The method was immunoSEQ multiplex PCR; TCRdb's version includes in-frame clones alone and lacks a portion of them. The table shows 250,000 to 350,000 clones, with roughly 90% occurring only once. The specimen was PBMCs. The receptors were gathered from a man in his forties in good health and CMV-seropositive.

The chain recombines TRBV28 with TRBJ1-2; a possible D gene is TRBD1 (5 bases). V dropped 4 bases and J dropped 4 bases, with 10 bases sitting between them. This CDR3 comprises 13 residues. The germline CDR1 and CDR2 sequences are MDHEN and SYDVKM. CDR3 in amino acids: CASSSRDSYGYTF. CDR3 DNA sequence: TGTGCCAGCAGTTCGCGGGACTCCTATGGCTACACCTTC.

DNA for the CDR3: TGTGCCAGCAGTATCCAGAGCGGGAGTCTGGTCAATGAGCAGTTCTTC. It encodes CASSIQSGSLVNEQFF. V is TRBV11-1 and J is TRBJ2-1, with 8 positions matching TRBD2. The V segment lost 6 bases and the J segment 6 bases; nucleotides outside the gene matches: 13. The CDR3 is made up of 16 amino acids. From germline, CDR1 is SGHAT and CDR2 FQDESV (reference sequence).

This clone was seen once. The V gene is TRBV6-5, the J gene TRBJ1-1; TRBD1 agrees at 7 bases. With V trimmed by 4 bases and J by 1 base, 9 bases remained unmatched. The CDR3 length is 16 residues. Germline V CDR1 and CDR2: MNHEY, SVGAGI. In DNA form, the CDR3 reads TGTGCCAGCAGTTCCAACAGGGGTAGGGGGAACACTGAAGCTTTCTTT. Residues: CASSSNRGRGNTEAFF.